This T cell receptor (beta chain) was retrieved from a study of blood T cell repertoires in COVID-19. Germline loops: CDR1 GTSNPN, CDR2 SVGIG (reference sequence). V dropped 0 bases and J dropped 3; count of bases not matched to a gene: 12. This CDR3 contains 18 residues. The data were produced by immunoSEQ multiplex PCR, yet TCRdb's version contains in-frame clones alone and is incomplete. The sample has some 66,000 clones; roughly nine tenths are singletons. This chain links TRBV30 with TRBJ2-3, with TRBD2 matching 10 bases. The sample comprised peripheral blood. The sequence was obtained from a human donor in a cohort sampled during active COVID-19. In DNA form, the CDR3 reads TGTGCCTGGAGTGTACTTAGGACTAGCGGCACGATAACAGATACGCAGTATTTT. Protein: CAWSVLRTSGTITDTQYF.